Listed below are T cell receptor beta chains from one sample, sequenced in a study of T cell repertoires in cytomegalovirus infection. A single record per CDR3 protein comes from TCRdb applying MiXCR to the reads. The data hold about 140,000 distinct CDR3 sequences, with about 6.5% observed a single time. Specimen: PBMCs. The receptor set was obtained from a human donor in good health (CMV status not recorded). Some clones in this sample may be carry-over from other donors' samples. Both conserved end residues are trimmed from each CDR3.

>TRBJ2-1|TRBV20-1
SARRTSGGYNEQF
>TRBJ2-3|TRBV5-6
ASSAGQGAPPSTDTQY
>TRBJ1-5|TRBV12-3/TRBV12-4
ASSSTENQPQH
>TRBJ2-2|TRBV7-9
ASSISLTRKFSGELF
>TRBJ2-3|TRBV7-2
ASSSGGISTDTQY
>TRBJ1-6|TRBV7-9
ASSLDVLLRGHSPLH
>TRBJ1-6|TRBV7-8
ASSLRLRDSPLH
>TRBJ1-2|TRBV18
ASSPEGHHYT
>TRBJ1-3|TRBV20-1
SARDPRGSGNTIY
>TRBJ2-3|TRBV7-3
ASSLTHTDTQY
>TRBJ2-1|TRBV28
ASSGGLAGGWALFNEQF
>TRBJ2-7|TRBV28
ASTYNRDRVNEQY
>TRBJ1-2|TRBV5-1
ASSLGGSVYGYT
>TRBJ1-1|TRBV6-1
ASRNSGTGYTEAF
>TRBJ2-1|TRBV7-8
ASSLDIGLAGDNEQF
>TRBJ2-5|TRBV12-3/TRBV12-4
ASSWGRNQETQY
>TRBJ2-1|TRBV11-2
ASSSTGAVGEQF